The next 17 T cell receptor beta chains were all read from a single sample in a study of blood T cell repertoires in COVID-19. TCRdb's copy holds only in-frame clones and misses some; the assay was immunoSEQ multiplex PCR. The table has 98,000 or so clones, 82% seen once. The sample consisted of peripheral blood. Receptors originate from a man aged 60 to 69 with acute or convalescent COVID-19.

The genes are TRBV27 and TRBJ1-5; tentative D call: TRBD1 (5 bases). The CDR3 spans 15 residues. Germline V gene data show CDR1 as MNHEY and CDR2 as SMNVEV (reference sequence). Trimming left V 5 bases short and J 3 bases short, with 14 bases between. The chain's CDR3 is CASSPRVLSNQPQHF. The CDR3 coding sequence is TGTGCCAGCAGTCCCAGGGTCCTTTCCAATCAGCCCCAGCATTTT.

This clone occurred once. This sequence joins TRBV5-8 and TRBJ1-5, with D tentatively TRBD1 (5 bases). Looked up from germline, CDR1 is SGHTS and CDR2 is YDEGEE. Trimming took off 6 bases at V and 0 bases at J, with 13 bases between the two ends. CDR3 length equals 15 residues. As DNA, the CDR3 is TGTGCCAGCATCCCATCGGGGGGTAGCAATCAGCCCCAGCATTTT. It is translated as CASIPSGGSNQPQHF.

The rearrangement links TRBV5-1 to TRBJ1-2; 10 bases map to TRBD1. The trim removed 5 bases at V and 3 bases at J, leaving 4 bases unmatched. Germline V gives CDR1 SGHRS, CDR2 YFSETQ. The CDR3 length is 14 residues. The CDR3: CASRTGGVDYGYTF. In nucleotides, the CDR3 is TGCGCCAGCAGGACAGGGGGCGTCGACTATGGCTACACCTTC.

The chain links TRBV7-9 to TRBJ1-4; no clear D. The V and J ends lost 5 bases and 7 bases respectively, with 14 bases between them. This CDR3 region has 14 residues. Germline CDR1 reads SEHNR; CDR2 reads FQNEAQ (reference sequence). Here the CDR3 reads CASSQRQPGEKLFF. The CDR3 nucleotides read TGTGCCAGCAGCCAGAGGCAGCCTGGTGAAAAACTGTTTTTT.

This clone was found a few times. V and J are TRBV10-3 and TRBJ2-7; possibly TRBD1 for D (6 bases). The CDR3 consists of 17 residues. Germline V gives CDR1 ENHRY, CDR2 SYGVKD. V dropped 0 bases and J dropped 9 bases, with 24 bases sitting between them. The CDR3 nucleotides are TGTGCCATCAGTGAGTCGAATAGGGCAGGGGTCCCCATCGGGCAGTACTTC. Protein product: CAISESNRAGVPIGQYF.

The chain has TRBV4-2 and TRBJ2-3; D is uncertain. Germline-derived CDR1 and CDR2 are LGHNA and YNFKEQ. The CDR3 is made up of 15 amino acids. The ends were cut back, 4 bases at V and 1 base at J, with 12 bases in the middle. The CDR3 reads CASSPIGGGTDTQYF. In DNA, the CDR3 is TGTGCCAGCAGCCCGATTGGTGGAGGCACAGATACGCAGTATTTT.

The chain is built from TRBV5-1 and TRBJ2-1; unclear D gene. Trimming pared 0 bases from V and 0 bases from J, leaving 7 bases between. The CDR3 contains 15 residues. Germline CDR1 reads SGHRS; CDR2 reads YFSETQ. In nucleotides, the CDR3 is TGCGCCAGCAGCTTGGCCTGGAGCTCCTACAATGAGCAGTTCTTC. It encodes CASSLAWSSYNEQFF. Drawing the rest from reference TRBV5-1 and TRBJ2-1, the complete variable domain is KAGVTQTPRYLIKTRGQQVTLSCSPISGHRSVSWYQQTPGQGLQFLFEYFSETQRNKGNFPGRFSGRQFSNSRSEMNVSTLELGDSALYLCASSLAWSSYNEQFFGPGTRLTVL.

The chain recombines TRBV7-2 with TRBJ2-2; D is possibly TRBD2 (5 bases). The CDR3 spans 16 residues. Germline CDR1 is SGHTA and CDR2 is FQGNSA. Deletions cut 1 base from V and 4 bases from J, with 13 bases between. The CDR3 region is CASSLVASRRTGELFF. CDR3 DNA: TGTGCCAGCAGCTTAGTGGCTAGCCGACGCACCGGGGAGCTGTTTTTT.

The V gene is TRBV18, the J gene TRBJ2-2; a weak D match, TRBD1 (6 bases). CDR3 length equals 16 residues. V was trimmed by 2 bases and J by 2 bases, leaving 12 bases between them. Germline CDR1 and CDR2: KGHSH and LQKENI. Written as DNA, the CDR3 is TGTGCCAGCTCACCATTAAGGACAGATAACACCGGGGAGCTGTTTTTT. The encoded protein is CASSPLRTDNTGELFF.

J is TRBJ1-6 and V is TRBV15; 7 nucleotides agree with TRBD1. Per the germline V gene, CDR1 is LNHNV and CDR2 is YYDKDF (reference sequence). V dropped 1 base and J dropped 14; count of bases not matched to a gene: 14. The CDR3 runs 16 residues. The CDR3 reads CATSRGQQGRSGALHF. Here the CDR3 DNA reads TGTGCCACCAGCAGAGGACAACAGGGGCGCTCGGGGGCCCTCCACTTT.

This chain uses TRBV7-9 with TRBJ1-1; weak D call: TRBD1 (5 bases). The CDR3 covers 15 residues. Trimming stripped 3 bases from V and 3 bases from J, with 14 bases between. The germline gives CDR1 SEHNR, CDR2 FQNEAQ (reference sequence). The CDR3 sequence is CASSLGKGRDTEAFF. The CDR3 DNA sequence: TGTGCCAGCAGCTTGGGGAAGGGGAGGGACACTGAAGCTTTCTTT.

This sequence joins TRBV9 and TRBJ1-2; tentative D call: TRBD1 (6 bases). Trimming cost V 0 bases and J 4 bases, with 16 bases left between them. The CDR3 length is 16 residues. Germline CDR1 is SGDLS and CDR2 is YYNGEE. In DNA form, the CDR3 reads TGTGCCAGCAGCGTAGATTATCTTGGGGGCCTCTATGGCTACACCTTC. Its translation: CASSVDYLGGLYGYTF.

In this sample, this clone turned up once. The CDR3 region is CASSLGGQGKGNTIYF. The CDR3 nucleotides are TGTGCCAGCTCATTAGGGGGACAGGGTAAAGGAAACACCATATATTTT. The rearrangement links TRBV18 to TRBJ1-3, with 9 nucleotides matching TRBD1. Germline V gives CDR1 KGHSH, CDR2 LQKENI. The CDR3 is 16 residues long. Trimming cost V 5 bases and J 4 bases; bases outside gene matches: 9.

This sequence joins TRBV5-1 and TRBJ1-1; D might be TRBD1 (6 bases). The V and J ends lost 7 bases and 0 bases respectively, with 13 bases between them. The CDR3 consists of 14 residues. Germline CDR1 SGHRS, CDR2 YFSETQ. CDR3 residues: CASAPGQMNTEAFF. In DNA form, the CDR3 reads TGCGCCAGCGCGCCCGGACAGATGAACACTGAAGCTTTCTTT.

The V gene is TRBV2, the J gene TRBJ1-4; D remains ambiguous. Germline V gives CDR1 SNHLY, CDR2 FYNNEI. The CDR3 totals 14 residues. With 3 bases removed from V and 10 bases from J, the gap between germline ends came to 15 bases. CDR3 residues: CASSDGPLEGKLFF. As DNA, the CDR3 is TGTGCCAGCAGTGATGGCCCCCTTGAGGGAAAACTGTTTTTT.

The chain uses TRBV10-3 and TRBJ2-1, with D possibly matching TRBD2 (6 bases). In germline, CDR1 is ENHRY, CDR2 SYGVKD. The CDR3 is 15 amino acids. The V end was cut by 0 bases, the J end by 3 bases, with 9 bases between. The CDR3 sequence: CAISESLANYNEQFF. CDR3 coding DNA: TGTGCCATCAGTGAGTCACTAGCTAACTACAATGAGCAGTTCTTC.

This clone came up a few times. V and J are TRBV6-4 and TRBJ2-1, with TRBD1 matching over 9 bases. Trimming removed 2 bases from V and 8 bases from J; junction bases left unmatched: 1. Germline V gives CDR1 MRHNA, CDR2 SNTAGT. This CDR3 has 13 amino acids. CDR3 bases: TGTGCCAGCAGTGACAGGACAGGGGATGAGCAGTTCTTC. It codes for CASSDRTGDEQFF.